The clone carrying this T cell receptor beta chain was seen only a few times. Its antigen is currently unknown. V was trimmed by 0 bases and J by 9 bases, leaving 6 bases between them. This CDR3 spans 13 amino acids. Germline V gives CDR1 LNHNV, CDR2 YYDKDF (reference sequence). The data were obtained in a study of early T cells in non-severe SARS-CoV-2 infection. Study in general: Sequencing was performed on bulk RNA from unsorted whole blood, leaving chains unpaired. Notes on the study in general: There was a bias toward anti-spike CD8 responses in VDJdb matching, which missed private and CD4 specificities.

In the library, individual cDNA molecules carried attached unique molecular identifiers. TCRdb reprocessed the 5' RACE reads with MiXCR, giving one entry per CDR3 protein. Among 30,000 to 40,000 distinct CDR3 sequences listed, approximately 10% were seen once. This chain joins TRBV15 and TRBJ1-6; no clear D. The TCR comes from an adult who was a healthcare worker with PCR-confirmed SARS-CoV-2 infection or an uninfected control (not recorded which). The specimen was whole blood. The CDR3 is CATSRDPSSPLHF. In DNA form, the CDR3 reads TGTGCCACCAGCAGAGATCCCAGTTCACCCCTCCACTTT.